Listed below are T cell receptor beta chains from one sample, sequenced in a study of blood T cell repertoires in COVID-19. Using immunoSEQ multiplex PCR, the repertoire was profiled, and TCRdb retains in-frame clones only, with some absent. The sample lists fewer than 400,000 clones; 85% were seen once. Material: PBMCs or T cells enriched from blood (not recorded which). The source is a woman in her twenties or thirties who had been exposed to COVID-19. Both conserved end residues are part of each CDR3. D genes are given only for firm matches. Size values are once, few and many counts, or a class for expanded clones, and some rows have none.

len,abundance,d_gene,j_gene,v_gene,CDR3nt,CDR3aa
13,.,TRBD1,TRBJ1-1,TRBV25-1,TGTGCCAGCAGTGAGGGACAGGTGACTGAAGCTTTCTTT,CASSEGQVTEAFF
14,few,.,TRBJ1-5,TRBV9,TGTGCCAGCAGTATGGCAGGGGTGAATCAGCCCCAGCATTTT,CASSMAGVNQPQHF
13,.,TRBD1,TRBJ1-1,TRBV27,TGTGCCAGCAACGGCAGGGGGCTCACTGAAGCTTTCTTT,CASNGRGLTEAFF
15,few,.,TRBJ2-7,TRBV15,TGTGCCACCAGCAGTGAAGCTCTACCCGTTGGCGAGCAGTACTTC,CATSSEALPVGEQYF
14,.,TRBD1,TRBJ2-2,TRBV12-5,TGTGCTAGTGCCCCCCGGACAGGCACCGGGGAGCTGTTTTTT,CASAPRTGTGELFF
15,.,.,TRBJ2-1,TRBV28,TGTGCCAGCAGGCCAGGGGCGAACAATAACAATGAGCAGTTCTTC,CASRPGANNNNEQFF
18,.,TRBD2,TRBJ2-1,TRBV11-3,TGTGCCAGCAGCACTACTAGCGGGGGGGCCGGTTCAGAGAGTGAGCAGTTCTTC,CASSTTSGGAGSESEQFF
15,.,TRBD1,TRBJ1-5,TRBV24-1,TGTGCCACCAGTGATTCAGGGGGTGGCAATCAGCCCCAGCATTTT,CATSDSGGGNQPQHF
17,.,TRBD1,TRBJ2-2,TRBV19,TGTGCCAGTAGTAGCCCTCAGGGGGCGCGGCATGGCGGGGAGCTGTTTTTT,CASSSPQGARHGGELFF
13,.,TRBD1,TRBJ2-1,TRBV10-3,TGTGCCCACCAAACCGGGACAGACAATGAGCAGTTCTTC,CAHQTGTDNEQFF
15,.,.,TRBJ1-2,TRBV27,TGTGCCAGCAGTTTGGTAGGGGGTAAGAACTATGGCTACACCTTC,CASSLVGGKNYGYTF
20,.,TRBD2,TRBJ2-1,TRBV7-3,TGTGCCAGCAGCCCACCTCCGGGACTAGTGGGAGGAGGATCCTACAATGAGCAGTTCTTC,CASSPPPGLVGGGSYNEQFF
15,.,TRBD1,TRBJ1-2,TRBV12-5,TGTGCTAGTGGTAGATACGAGGACAGGGTAAATGGCTACACCTTC,CASGRYEDRVNGYTF
15,.,.,TRBJ2-3,TRBV30,TGTGCCTGGAGTGTACGGAGCGCTAGCACAGATACGCAGTATTTT,CAWSVRSASTDTQYF
15,.,TRBD1,TRBJ2-5,TRBV28,TGTGCCAGCAGTCCCCCCAGGGGGACACAAGAGACCCAGTACTTC,CASSPPRGTQETQYF
17,once,TRBD1,TRBJ2-1,TRBV28,TGTGCCAGCAGTTCGCCGGGACAGGGGGGGAGAAAGAATGAGCAGTTCTTC,CASSSPGQGGRKNEQFF
14,.,TRBD1,TRBJ1-2,TRBV30,TGTGCCTGGACCCACGGGACAGGGGGCGTCGGCTACACCTTC,CAWTHGTGGVGYTF
15,.,TRBD2,TRBJ2-2,TRBV7-3,TGTGCCACCAAGGTAGCGGGGGGCTTCACCGGGGAGCTGTTTTTT,CATKVAGGFTGELFF
14,few,.,TRBJ2-7,TRBV27,TGTGCCAGCAGTCAGATTCAGAGGGTATACGAGCAGTACTTC,CASSQIQRVYEQYF
13,.,TRBD1,TRBJ1-2,TRBV28,TGTGCCAGCAACCCGGGACAGGGTCATGGCTACACCTTC,CASNPGQGHGYTF
18,.,.,TRBJ1-6,TRBV3-1/TRBV3-2,TGTGCCAGCAGCCAAGGTATCTCAGGGCGGTCCTATAATTCACCCCTCCACTTT,CASSQGISGRSYNSPLHF
14,.,.,TRBJ2-3,TRBV3-1/TRBV3-2,TGTGCCAGCAGCCAGAGAGCGGCGGCAGATACGCAGTATTTT,CASSQRAAADTQYF
18,.,TRBD2,TRBJ2-3,TRBV28,TGTGCCAGCAGTTCCCCTAGCGGGGGCTCCTTTAGCACAGATACGCAGTATTTT,CASSSPSGGSFSTDTQYF
15,.,TRBD1,TRBJ1-1,TRBV11-2,TGTGCCAGCAGCTTAAATTGGGGGACAGGGAGTGAAGCTTTCTTT,CASSLNWGTGSEAFF
14,.,.,TRBJ1-2,TRBV30,TGTGCCTGGACCATGAAGGGTAGCGACTATGGCTACACCTTC,CAWTMKGSDYGYTF
14,.,.,TRBJ1-3,TRBV11-1,TGTGCCAGCAGCTACCAGGGTCACGGAAACACCATATATTTT,CASSYQGHGNTIYF
12,.,.,TRBJ1-5,TRBV2,TGTGCCAGCAGCGAAGGCGGTCAGCCCCAGCATTTT,CASSEGGQPQHF
15,.,TRBD1,TRBJ1-4,TRBV5-1,TGCGCCAGCAGCTTGGACAGGGGGCGCACTGAAAAACTGTTTTTT,CASSLDRGRTEKLFF
15,.,TRBD1,TRBJ1-1,TRBV7-9,TGTGCCAGCAGCTTACCACAGGGGGCGCTCACTGAAGCTTTCTTT,CASSLPQGALTEAFF
14,.,TRBD1,TRBJ1-2,TRBV2,TGTGCCAGCAGTGGGACAGGGGGCGCAGGAGGCTACACCTTC,CASSGTGGAGGYTF
14,.,TRBD2,TRBJ2-5,TRBV29-1,TGCAGCGTGGGGCTAGCGGGGGGTCAAGAGACCCAGTACTTC,CSVGLAGGQETQYF
16,.,TRBD2,TRBJ2-7,TRBV19,TGTGCCAGTAGTCCAAGGACTAGCGGGGCACTCTACGAGCAGTACTTC,CASSPRTSGALYEQYF
16,.,TRBD2,TRBJ2-2,TRBV5-1,TGCGCCAGCAGACGAGCGGGAGGGCCGAACACCGGGGAGCTGTTTTTT,CASRRAGGPNTGELFF
12,.,.,TRBJ1-1,TRBV28,TGTGCCAGCAGCCGCAGGGGTGTAGAAGCTTTCTTT,CASSRRGVEAFF
12,.,.,TRBJ2-7,TRBV28,TGTGCCAGCAGCTTGGGAGGATACGAGCAGTACTTC,CASSLGGYEQYF
14,.,.,TRBJ1-4,TRBV5-1,TGCGCCAGCAGTTCAGGGGAACCTAATGAAAAACTGTTTTTT,CASSSGEPNEKLFF
14,.,TRBD1,TRBJ2-3,TRBV28,TGTGCCAGCAGTCCCCCCCGGGACAGGGGAACGCAGTATTTT,CASSPPRDRGTQYF
15,.,TRBD2,TRBJ2-1,TRBV7-3,TGTGCCAGCAGCTTATATCCTAGCGGGGCCTATGAGCAGTTCTTC,CASSLYPSGAYEQFF
16,.,.,TRBJ1-4,TRBV4-2,TGTGCCAGCAGCCAAGATCGGCAGGGCCTAAATGAAAAACTGTTTTTT,CASSQDRQGLNEKLFF
14,.,.,TRBJ1-6,TRBV7-9,TGTGCCAGCAGCTCCGGGGGGGGCGTCTCACCCCTCCACTTT,CASSSGGGVSPLHF
13,.,.,TRBJ1-2,TRBV3-1/TRBV3-2,TGTGCCAGCAGCCAAGACCGAGAAGTCGATAACACCTTC,CASSQDREVDNTF
14,.,TRBD1,TRBJ1-1,TRBV7-9,TGTGCCAGCAGCTTTCCGGGACAGGGCCTTGAAGCTTTCTTT,CASSFPGQGLEAFF
14,.,TRBD1,TRBJ2-1,TRBV7-8,TGTGCCAGCAGCTGGGTGACAGGGGACAATGAGCAGTTCTTC,CASSWVTGDNEQFF